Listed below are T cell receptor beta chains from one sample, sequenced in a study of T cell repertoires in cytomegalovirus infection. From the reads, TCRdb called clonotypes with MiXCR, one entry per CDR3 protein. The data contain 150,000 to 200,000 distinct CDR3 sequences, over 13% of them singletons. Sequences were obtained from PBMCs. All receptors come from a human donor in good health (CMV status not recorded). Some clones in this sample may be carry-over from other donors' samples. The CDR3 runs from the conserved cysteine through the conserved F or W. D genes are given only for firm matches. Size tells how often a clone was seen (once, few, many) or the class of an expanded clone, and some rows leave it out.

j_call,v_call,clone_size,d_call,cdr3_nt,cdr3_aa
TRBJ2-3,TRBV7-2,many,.,TGTGCCAGCAGCCCCTTCCTCGCAGATACGCAGTATTTT,CASSPFLADTQYF
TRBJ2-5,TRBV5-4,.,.,TGTGCCAGCAGTTCTGGAGGGTATCGAGGAGGACAAGAGACCCAGTACTTC,CASSSGGYRGGQETQYF
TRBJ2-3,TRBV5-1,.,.,TGCGCCAGCAGCCCGCCCCCGACAGATACGCAGTATTTT,CASSPPPTDTQYF
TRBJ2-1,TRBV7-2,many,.,TGTGCCAGCAGCCGGTCTATCACGGGATCCTACAATGAGCAGTTCTTC,CASSRSITGSYNEQFF
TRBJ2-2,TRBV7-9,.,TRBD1,TGTGCCAGTTCTTCCGGGACAGTTGACACCGGGGAGCTGTTTTTT,CASSSGTVDTGELFF
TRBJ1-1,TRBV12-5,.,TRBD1,TGTGCTAGTGTCCCTGGACAGGGACCCTTTGAAGCTTTCTTT,CASVPGQGPFEAFF
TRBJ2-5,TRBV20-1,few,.,TGCAGTGCTAGAGTTCCACTAGCAGGTTACCAAGAGACCCAGTACTTC,CSARVPLAGYQETQYF
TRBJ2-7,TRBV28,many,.,TGTGCCAGCAGTTTATATGGCAGGTACTACGAGCAGTACTTC,CASSLYGRYYEQYF
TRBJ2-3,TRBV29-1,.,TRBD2,TGCAGCGTTGAACCTAGCGGGAGTGACAGAGATACGCAGTATTTT,CSVEPSGSDRDTQYF
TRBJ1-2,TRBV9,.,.,TGTGCCAGCACCACGAATGTTGGGGCAAAGCTAAATGGCTACACCTTC,CASTTNVGAKLNGYTF
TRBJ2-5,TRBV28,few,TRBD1,TGTGCCAGCAGTCCCCGGGACAGCGAAGAGACCCAGTACTTC,CASSPRDSEETQYF
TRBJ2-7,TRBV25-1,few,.,TGTGCCAGCAGTGCCTACGAGCAGTACTTC,CASSAYEQYF
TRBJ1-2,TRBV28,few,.,TGTGCCAGCCAGCAGGCCTATGGCTACACCTTC,CASQQAYGYTF
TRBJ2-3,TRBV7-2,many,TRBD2,TGTGCCAGCAGCGCCCAACTAGCGGGAGGGGCAGATACGCAGTATTTT,CASSAQLAGGADTQYF
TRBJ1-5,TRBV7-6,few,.,TGTGCCAGCAGCTTAGCGGAGCCCAATCAGCCCCAGCATTTT,CASSLAEPNQPQHF
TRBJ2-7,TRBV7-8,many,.,TGTGCCAGCAGGGATAAACCGGGAACCAACTCCTACGAGCAGTACTTC,CASRDKPGTNSYEQYF
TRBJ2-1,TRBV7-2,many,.,TGTGCCAGCAGCCCTATCGCAGCGGGCTTCTACAATGAGCAGTTCTTC,CASSPIAAGFYNEQFF
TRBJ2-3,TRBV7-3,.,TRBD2,TGTGCCAGCAGCCCAGGGACTAGCGGAAACACAGATACGCAGTATTTT,CASSPGTSGNTDTQYF
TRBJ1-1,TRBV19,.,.,TGTGCCAGTAGAAATAAAGGCAGCCCTTATGAAGCTTTCTTT,CASRNKGSPYEAFF
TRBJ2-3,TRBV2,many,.,TGTGCCAGCAGTGACGGCACAGATACGCAGTATTTT,CASSDGTDTQYF
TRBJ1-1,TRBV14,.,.,TGTGCCAGCAGCCTGGGGACGTTTACTGAAGCTTTCTTT,CASSLGTFTEAFF
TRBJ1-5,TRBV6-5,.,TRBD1,TGTGCCAGCAGTCCGGACAGGAGAAATCAGCCCCAGCATTTT,CASSPDRRNQPQHF
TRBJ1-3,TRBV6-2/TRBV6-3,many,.,TGTGCCAGCAGTTACGCGGGTGGAAACACCATATATTTT,CASSYAGGNTIYF
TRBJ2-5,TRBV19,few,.,TGTGCCAGTAAGCAGGGGTTCCAAGAGACCCAGTACTTC,CASKQGFQETQYF
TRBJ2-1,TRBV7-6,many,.,TGTGCCAGCAGCCCCCCGGGAAGGGCGAACTACAATGAGCAGTTCTTC,CASSPPGRANYNEQFF
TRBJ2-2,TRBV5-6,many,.,TGTGCCAGCACCTGGATGCGGGAGAACACCGGGGAGCTGTTTTTT,CASTWMRENTGELFF
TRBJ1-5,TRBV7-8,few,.,TGTGCCAGCAGCTTAGGGTTTGGGCAGGGATCAAGACTGGCCAATCAGCCCCAGCATTTT,CASSLGFGQGSRLANQPQHF
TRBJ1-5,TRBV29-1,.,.,TGCAGCGTTGAGGTTCCAGGAGGGCCCCAGCATTTT,CSVEVPGGPQHF
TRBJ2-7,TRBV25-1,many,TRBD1,TGTGCCAGCAGTCGACAGGGGATATCCTACGAGCAGTACTTC,CASSRQGISYEQYF
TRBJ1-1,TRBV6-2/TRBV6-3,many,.,TGTGCCAGCAGCCTCAGGAAGACTGAAGCTTTCTTT,CASSLRKTEAFF
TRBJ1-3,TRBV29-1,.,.,TGCAGCGTTGAAGCCCAGATTGGAAACACCATATATTTT,CSVEAQIGNTIYF
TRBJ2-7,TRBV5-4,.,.,TGTGCCAGCAGCGGATCTCATCCAGGGAACGAGCAGTACTTC,CASSGSHPGNEQYF
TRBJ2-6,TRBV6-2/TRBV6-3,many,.,TGTGCCAGCAGTTCGAGAGACAGGACAATCTCTGGGGCCAACGTCCTGACTTTC,CASSSRDRTISGANVLTF
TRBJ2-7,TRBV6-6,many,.,TGTGCCAGCAGCAATAAAAGAATGATTAACGAGCAGTACTTC,CASSNKRMINEQYF
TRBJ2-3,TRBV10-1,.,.,TGCGCCAGCAGTCCGGTCGGCGGCACAGATACGCAGTATTTT,CASSPVGGTDTQYF
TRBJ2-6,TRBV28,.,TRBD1,TGTGCCAGCAGTACACAGGGGTCCTCGTTGGCCAACGTCCTGACTTTC,CASSTQGSSLANVLTF
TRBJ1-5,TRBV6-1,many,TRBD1,TGTGCCAGCAGTGATACCGGGACAGGACATAATCAGCCCCAGCATTTT,CASSDTGTGHNQPQHF
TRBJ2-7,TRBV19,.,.,TGTGCCAGTAGTATAGAGGTGGGGCCTTCCTACGAGAAGTACTTC,CASSIEVGPSYEKYF
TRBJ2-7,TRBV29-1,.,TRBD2,TGCAGCGTTCGGGGCGGGAGTAACTCCTACGAGCAGTACTTC,CSVRGGSNSYEQYF
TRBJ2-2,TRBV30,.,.,TGTGCCTGGAGCACTCCCTTTCGGTACACCGGGGAGCTGTTTTTT,CAWSTPFRYTGELFF
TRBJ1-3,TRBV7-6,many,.,TGTGCCAGCAGCCCAGACAGACGCTCTGGAAACACCATATATTTT,CASSPDRRSGNTIYF
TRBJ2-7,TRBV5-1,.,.,TGCGCCAGCAGGCCGGGCAGCTCCTACGAGCAGTACTTC,CASRPGSSYEQYF
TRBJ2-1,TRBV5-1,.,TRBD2,TGCGCCACCAGCTTTCTTAGCGGGAGGGCAGGGAATGAGCAGTTCTTC,CATSFLSGRAGNEQFF